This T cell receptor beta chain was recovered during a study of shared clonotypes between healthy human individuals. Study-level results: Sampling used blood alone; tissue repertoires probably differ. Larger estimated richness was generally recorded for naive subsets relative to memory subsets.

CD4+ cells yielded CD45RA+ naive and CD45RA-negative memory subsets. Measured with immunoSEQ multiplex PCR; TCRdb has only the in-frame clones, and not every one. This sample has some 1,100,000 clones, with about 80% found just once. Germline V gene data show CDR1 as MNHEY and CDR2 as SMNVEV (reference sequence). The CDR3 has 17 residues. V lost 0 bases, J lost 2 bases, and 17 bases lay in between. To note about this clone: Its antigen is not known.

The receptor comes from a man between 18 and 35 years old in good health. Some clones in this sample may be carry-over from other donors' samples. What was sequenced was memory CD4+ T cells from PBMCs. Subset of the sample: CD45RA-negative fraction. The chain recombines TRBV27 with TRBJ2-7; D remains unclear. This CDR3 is CASSLSMARVTTYEQYF. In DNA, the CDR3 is TGTGCCAGCAGTTTATCGATGGCGCGAGTCACCACCTACGAGCAGTACTTC.